The TCR beta chain under discussion was sequenced for a study of blood T cell repertoires in COVID-19. For the study at large: The origin of the acute and convalescent COVID-19 samples was the United States, Italy and Spain. PBMCs, B-cell-depleted T cells, or T cells were the source of the cDNA or gDNA that made up the material.

CDR3 size: 15 residues. V dropped 3 bases and J dropped 2 bases, with 13 bases sitting between them. The germline V gene encodes CDR1 SGDLS and CDR2 YYNGEE. Per the original methods: Estimates of nucleated cell counts were drawn from the amplification of reference gene primers. Clones were sequenced by immunoSEQ multiplex PCR, and TCRdb holds only the in-frame ones, with some missing. That table gives V, J and clone size, and the DNA gave D and trimming. The table lists about 200,000 clones, 75% to 95% of them singletons. Sample: peripheral blood. The chain joins TRBV9 to TRBJ2-3; possibly TRBD2 for D (7 bases). The sequence came from a man aged 50 to 60 with acute or convalescent COVID-19. The CDR3 region is CASSAGGRPTDTQYF. In DNA, the CDR3 is TGTGCCAGCAGCGCCGGGGGGCGACCCACAGATACGCAGTATTTT.